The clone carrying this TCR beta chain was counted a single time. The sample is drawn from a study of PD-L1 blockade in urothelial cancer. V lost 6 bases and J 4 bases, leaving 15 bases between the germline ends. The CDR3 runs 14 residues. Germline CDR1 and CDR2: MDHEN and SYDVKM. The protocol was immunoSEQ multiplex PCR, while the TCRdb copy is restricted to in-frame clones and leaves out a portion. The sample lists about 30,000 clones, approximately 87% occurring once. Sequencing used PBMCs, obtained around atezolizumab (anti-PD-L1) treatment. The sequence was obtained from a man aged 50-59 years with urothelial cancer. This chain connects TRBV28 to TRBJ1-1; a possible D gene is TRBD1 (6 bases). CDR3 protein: CASRLQSRGTEAFF. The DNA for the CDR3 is TGTGCCAGCAGACTTCAGAGCAGGGGCACTGAAGCTTTCTTT.